This entry concerns a single T cell receptor beta chain. This sample was included in a study of blood T cell repertoires in COVID-19. Study details: PBMCs, B-cell-depleted T cells, or T cells were the source of the cDNA or gDNA that made up the material.

In the source study's methods: Amplifying reference gene primers gave estimates of nucleated cell counts. Produced via immunoSEQ multiplex PCR; TCRdb's table is partial and in-frame only. V, J and clone size reflect that table, while D and trimming were determined from the DNA. The repertoire consists of 50,000 to 65,000 clones, with roughly 90% occurring once and the leading ten covering over 3.5%. The CDR3 runs to 17 residues. The V and J ends lost 2 bases and 1 base, in that order; junction bases with no gene match: 7. Per the germline V gene, CDR1 is MNHEY and CDR2 is SMNVEV (reference sequence).

The sequence derives from a man between 50 and 59 years old with active COVID-19. The sample was peripheral blood. This sequence joins TRBV27 and TRBJ1-3, with 8 bases that match TRBD1. This CDR3 reads CASSLTGQVRSGNTIYF. The CDR3 nucleotides are TGTGCCAGCAGTTTAACGGGACAGGTTCGATCTGGAAACACCATATATTTT.